Shown below are 5 T cell receptor beta chains from a single sample sequenced in a study of T cell responses to AZD1222 COVID-19 vaccine. The method was immunoSEQ multiplex PCR; TCRdb's version includes in-frame clones alone and lacks a portion of them. The sample records more than 90,000 clones, roughly 86% being singletons. The sample here was peripheral blood, taken on day 0 of AZD1222 vaccination. The receptors originated from an adult in good health.

CDR3 protein: CASSRGQVDSPLHF. CDR3 in DNA: TGTGCCAGCAGCCGGGGACAGGTCGATTCACCCCTCCACTTT. The rearrangement links TRBV7-3 to TRBJ1-6; 8 bases match TRBD1. V shed 5 bases and J 8 bases; nucleotides not matched to a gene: 5. Germline values: CDR1 SGHTA, CDR2 FQGTGA. The CDR3 consists of 14 residues.

This sequence joins TRBV9 and TRBJ1-2; 7 bases fit TRBD1. CDR3 length: 13 amino acids. Germline trimming cut 3 bases from V and 7 bases from J; bases unmatched to any gene: 6. The germline V gene encodes CDR1 SGDLS and CDR2 YYNGEE. The CDR3 nucleotides read TGTGCCAGCAGCGATGGACAGGCGGGTGGCTACACCTTC. It codes for CASSDGQAGGYTF.

This clone was observed once. J is TRBJ1-6 and V is TRBV9; D gene uncertain. Per germline, CDR1 SGDLS and CDR2 YYNGEE. The length of the CDR3 is 14 residues. V lost 2 bases to trimming and J lost 7 bases, with 10 bases between them. The CDR3 here is CASSVGSVNSPLHF. The CDR3 DNA reads as TGTGCCAGCAGCGTCGGGAGTGTGAATTCACCCCTCCACTTT.

V and J are TRBV2 and TRBJ1-2, with 10 bases identical to TRBD1. The CDR3 is 14 amino acids. J lost 3 bases, V lost 6 bases, and 4 bases had no gene match. The germline gives CDR1 SNHLY, CDR2 FYNNEI. The CDR3 nucleotides read TGTGCCAGCAGCCCCGGACAGGGGGACTATGGCTACACCTTC. Translating gives CASSPGQGDYGYTF.

The chain couples TRBV12-3 or TRBV12-4 to TRBJ1-2; D uncertain. The CDR3 sequence is 13 residues long. V was clipped by 6 bases and J by 11 bases, with 19 bases between them. The CDR3 sequence is CASSLNSRNAYTF. Here the CDR3 DNA reads TGTGCCAGCAGCCTAAACTCGAGGAACGCGTACACCTTC.